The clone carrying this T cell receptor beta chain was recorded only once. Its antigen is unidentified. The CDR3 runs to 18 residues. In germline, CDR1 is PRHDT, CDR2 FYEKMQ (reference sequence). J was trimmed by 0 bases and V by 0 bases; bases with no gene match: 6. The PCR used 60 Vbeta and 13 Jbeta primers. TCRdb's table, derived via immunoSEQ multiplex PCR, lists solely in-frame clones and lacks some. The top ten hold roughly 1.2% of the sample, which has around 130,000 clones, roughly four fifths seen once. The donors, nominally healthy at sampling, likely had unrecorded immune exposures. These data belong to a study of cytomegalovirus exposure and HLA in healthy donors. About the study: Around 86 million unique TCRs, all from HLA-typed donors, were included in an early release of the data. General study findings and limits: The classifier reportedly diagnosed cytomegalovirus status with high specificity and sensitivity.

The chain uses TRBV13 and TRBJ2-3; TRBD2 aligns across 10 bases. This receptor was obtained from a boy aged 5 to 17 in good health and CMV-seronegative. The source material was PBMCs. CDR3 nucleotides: TGTGCCAGCAGCTTAGGTGCACTAGCGGGACTTAGCACAGATACGCAGTATTTT. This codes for CASSLGALAGLSTDTQYF.